This TCR beta chain was captured in a study of immune evolution from preneoplasia to lung adenocarcinoma. The wider study: HLA loss of heterozygosity: approximately 7.5% AIS, roughly 15% MIA, more than 25% ADC, none AAH. Study-wide points: T cell clonality was higher in KRAS-mutant than EGFR-mutant or wild-type nodules. Later-stage lesions appeared to have more T cells, more diversity, less clonality.

Sequencing used immunoSEQ multiplex PCR; TCRdb keeps in-frame clones, though not all of them. The sample lists under 6,500 clones; 76% were seen once. Remarks on this clone: Antigen specificity is unknown. Other nucleotide sequences from this sample produce the same CDR3.

V was clipped by 7 bases and J by 2 bases, with 16 bases between them. CDR3 length: 15 amino acids. CDR1 LNHDA and CDR2 SQIVND come from the germline V gene (reference sequence). The sample was FFPE minimally invasive lung adenocarcinoma tissue. This sequence originates from a person aged 60-80 years with lung adenocarcinoma. The chain uses TRBV19 and TRBJ2-3; D might be TRBD1 or TRBD2, each matching 6 bases. CDR3 amino acids: CASTSEGGFTDTQYF. The CDR3 nucleotides read TGTGCCAGTACCTCTGAGGGGGGCTTCACAGATACGCAGTATTTT.